The T cell receptor beta chain described here comes from a study of cytomegalovirus exposure and HLA in healthy donors. Study-level findings and limits: Most CMV-associated TCR beta chains were later found to appear HLA-restricted.

As regards this clone: Its specificity is unknown.

Looked up from germline, CDR1 is SGHRS and CDR2 is YFSETQ. Trimming removed 4 bases from V and 6 bases from J, with 18 bases in between. This CDR3 contains 15 residues. The PCR ran on 60 Vbeta and 13 Jbeta primers. TCRdb's table, derived via immunoSEQ multiplex PCR, lists solely in-frame clones and lacks some. Seen here are roughly 170,000 clones, roughly 70% observed once, and the top ten hold 1.5%. Sequenced input: PBMCs. The TCR was taken from a girl under 18 in good health and CMV-seronegative. The chain has TRBV5-1 and TRBJ2-3; a weak D match, TRBD2 (6 bases). CDR3 sequence (DNA): TGCGCCAGCAGCCCGACGGGATGGGGGGTGGATACGCAGTATTTT. It encodes CASSPTGWGVDTQYF.